The 9 T cell receptor beta chains presented below share a single source sample, sequenced in a study of T cell responses to AZD1222 COVID-19 vaccine. Using immunoSEQ multiplex PCR, the repertoire was profiled, and TCRdb retains in-frame clones only, with some absent. The table lists 50,000 to 65,000 clones, 70% to 90% of them singletons, with approximately 5% in the top ten. The specimen was peripheral blood, collected on day 0 of AZD1222 vaccination. The receptors here all came from an adult in good health.

This clone was seen a single time. This chain connects TRBV19 to TRBJ1-5; 7 positions agree with TRBD1. The V gene's germline CDR1 is LNHDA and CDR2 SQIVND (reference sequence). Germline trimming cut 6 bases from V and 7 bases from J; bases unmatched to any gene: 12. The CDR3 covers 15 residues. This chain's CDR3 is CASRIPTGVGQPQHF. The DNA of the CDR3 is TGTGCCAGTAGAATACCCACAGGGGTTGGGCAGCCCCAGCATTTT.

This clone appeared once. The gene calls are TRBV6-5 and TRBJ2-1, with TRBD2 as a possible D gene (6 bases). CDR1 and CDR2 (germline): MNHEY, SVGAGI. V gave up 6 bases and J gave up 6 bases, with 15 bases separating them. The CDR3 length is 14 residues. CDR3 in DNA: TGTGCCAGCAGATACCTAGCGTTGAGCAATGAGCAGTTCTTC. This codes for CASRYLALSNEQFF.

This clone has only one observation. V usage is TRBV18 and J usage is TRBJ1-1, with TRBD1 matching 7 bases. V shed 6 bases, J shed 3 bases, and the junction held 10 bases outside the gene matches. Germline lookup yields CDR1 KGHSH and CDR2 LQKENI. The CDR3 consists of 15 residues. The CDR3 is CASSKSQGGDTEAFF. The CDR3 DNA sequence: TGTGCCAGCTCCAAAAGTCAGGGGGGGGACACTGAAGCTTTCTTT. The variable domain in full, with the rest retrieved from reference TRBV18 and TRBJ1-1, is NAGVMQNPRHLVRRRGQEARLRCSPMKGHSHVYWYRQLPEEGLKFMVYLQKENIIDESGMPKERFSAEFPKEGPSILRIQQVVRGDSAAYFCASSKSQGGDTEAFFGQGTRLTVV.

The CDR3 reads CASRREGVGYEQYF. CDR3 DNA sequence: TGTGCCAGCAGGAGGGAGGGAGTGGGCTACGAGCAGTACTTC. The rearrangement joins TRBV6-5 to TRBJ2-7; 7 positions agree with TRBD2. The V segment lost 6 bases and the J segment 3 bases; nucleotides outside the gene matches: 8. Germline CDR1 and CDR2: MNHEY and SVGAGI. This CDR3 has 14 residues.

The chain uses TRBV9 and TRBJ1-2; TRBD1 matches 9 bases. The V and J ends lost 1 base and 8 bases, in that order; junction bases with no gene match: 9. The CDR3 spans 15 residues. Germline CDR1 SGDLS, CDR2 YYNGEE. The CDR3 DNA is TGTGCCAGCAGCGTAAGTGGGACAGGGATTGGCGGCTACACCTTC. Encoded protein: CASSVSGTGIGGYTF.

The chain joins TRBV11-2 to TRBJ2-7, with 11 bases that match TRBD2. V was pared by 7 bases and J by 3 bases, with 5 bases of the junction left unmatched. The CDR3 spans 14 residues. CDR1 SGHAT and CDR2 FQNNGV come from the germline V gene. The CDR3: CASKLAGGFYEQYF. The DNA of the CDR3 is TGTGCCAGCAAGCTAGCGGGGGGCTTCTACGAGCAGTACTTC.

The chain employs TRBV4-1 and TRBJ1-2; a possible D gene is TRBD1 (6 bases). Per the germline V gene, CDR1 is MGHRA and CDR2 is YSYEKL. The CDR3 has 14 residues. Trimming left V 2 bases short and J 4 bases short, with 11 bases between. Here the CDR3 DNA reads TGCGCCAGCAGCCAACACAGGGAAAGCTATGGCTACACCTTC. It specifies CASSQHRESYGYTF.

The rearrangement joins TRBV18 to TRBJ1-1; no clear D. The V gene lost 1 base and the J gene lost 4 bases, with 10 bases spanning the gap. The CDR3 sequence is 14 residues long. Germline V gene lookup returns CDR1 KGHSH and CDR2 LQKENI. The CDR3 sequence: CASSPQAAGTEAFF. CDR3 bases: TGTGCCAGCTCACCACAGGCGGCGGGCACTGAAGCTTTCTTT.

The J gene is TRBJ2-5, the V gene TRBV2, with 7 bases aligning to TRBD1. After removal of 1 base from V and 5 bases from J, the junction contained 7 bases not matched to a gene. In germline, CDR1 is SNHLY, CDR2 FYNNEI. The CDR3 runs 15 residues. CDR3 bases: TGTGCCAGCAGTGAAGGGACAGGATCTCAGGAGACCCAGTACTTC. It translates to CASSEGTGSQETQYF.